This TCR beta chain was obtained from a study of cytomegalovirus exposure and HLA in healthy donors. Findings and limits, study-wide: Researchers reported in a later analysis that a missense DCLRE1C variant was tied to TCR beta V- and J-gene trimming. Immune exposure was documented only through CMV serostatus.

Participants comprised healthy donors of bone marrow. With 60 Vbeta and 13 Jbeta primers, the PCR was carried out. Sequencing was performed with immunoSEQ multiplex PCR; in TCRdb, only in-frame clones are kept and a portion is missing. The sample yields about 250,000 clones, over 75% seen once. This clone has more than one count but fewer than ten. The antigen is not known. V was cut by 0 bases and J by 7 bases, with 19 bases left in between. The germline V gene encodes CDR1 LGHNT and CDR2 FRNRAP. CDR3 length: 18 amino acids. The source of this sequence is a boy between 10 and 17 years old in good health and CMV-seronegative. Sequenced sample: PBMCs. The chain employs TRBV12-5 and TRBJ1-6, with unresolved D. The DNA of the CDR3 is TGTGCTAGTGGTTTGGTCCTGATTCCGGGAAATCGGAATTCACCCCTCCACTTT. It is translated as CASGLVLIPGNRNSPLHF.